This TCR beta chain is from a study of cytomegalovirus exposure and HLA in healthy donors (dated 2017 in TCRdb). With respect to the entire study: According to an earlier analysis of 587 of the donors, roughly 180 million T cells yielded roughly 110 million unique TCR beta sequences and less than 300 Gb of sequence data. A separate validation cohort of 100 to 150 different subjects was used in addition to the approximately 640-subject first cohort. Class I and class II HLA loci were covered by the typing at four-digit resolution. All discovery cohort repertoires had been generated using a single sequencing platform. Roughly five DR-DQ haplotypes were handled as single units for association and clustering because linkage in the cohort was strong. Donor age, sex, ethnicity and CMV serostatus were compiled alongside the repertoire data. To decide whether each TCR beta V gene segment behaved as functional or pseudogenic, an earlier analysis of several hundred of the donors relied on high-throughput TCR beta sequencing. The genetic ancestry cluster associated with self-reported Caucasian donors included 65% to 90% of the approximately 410 genotyped donors. The study combined high-throughput TCR immunosequencing, statistical association of individual TCRs with disease status, and machine learning to predict cytomegalovirus infection status. A later genetic analysis used genome-wide SNP genotypes for about three fifths of the 666 donors, treating that subset as a discovery cohort. An early release covering roughly 580 HLA-typed donors comprised approximately 290 gigabases of sequencing data and roughly 85 million unique TCR sequences. The study profiled the T cell repertoires of about 640 subjects by immunosequencing and related them to cytomegalovirus serostatus. Rather than drawing on any new phenotypic data, the later analysis identified candidate immune exposures from TCR beta sequences and the way those sequences occurred across donors. Across approximately 420 genotyped donors of the cohort, an average of about 220,000 unique TCR beta nucleotide sequences per donor were sequenced, and around 20% of those sequences were non-productive. In a later analysis, previously published TCR beta repertoires from hundreds of donors were re-analyzed and high-resolution HLA genotyping was added so that TCR occurrence patterns could be studied. Typing coverage differed by locus: A, B, C, DRB1 and DQB1 were typed in roughly 620-630 donors, DQA1 in roughly 500, DPA1 in approximately 600, and DPB1 in approximately 450. The aim of the study was to test whether cataloging public T cell receptors could identify signatures of past pathogen exposure. Beyond this particular receptor, the publication reports: Because some donors lacked HLA typing at each locus, the association tests relied only on the typed subset. V-gene and J-gene trimming of TCR beta chains was associated with a missense DCLRE1C variant in a later genetic analysis, and the association was replicated in an independent cohort. Some IMGT-functional V segments, including TRBV6-2 and TRBV6-3, could not be distinguished by the 87-base-pair reads and were therefore excluded. Correlated functional status among segregating V segments might reflect linkage disequilibrium, but an unknown experimental factor could not be ruled out. A group of highly shared sequence variants was considered likely to be a technical artifact of the sequencing pipeline. In a later analysis, TCR association rates were found to vary across HLA loci, with the most associated TCRs seen for DRB1 alleles and the fewest for HLA-C alleles. According to the authors, the approach could potentially be generalized to other disease states and immunological phenotypes. In an earlier analysis of approximately 590 of the donors, most TCR beta V segments were observed in productive rearrangements about 90% or about 30% of the time, broadly matching IMGT annotations. In a later analysis, HLA-associated TCR beta chains showed more clonal expansion and lower generation probabilities than non-associated chains that were equally common. In both the original and validation cohorts, the classifier was reported to diagnose cytomegalovirus status with high specificity and sensitivity. Three of the identified cytomegalovirus-associated TCR beta chains were confirmed in vitro to be specific for cytomegalovirus antigens. Specific HLA alleles were associated with 16,951 TCR beta sequences at a false discovery rate of 0.05 in a later analysis. When HLA alleles, especially DR and DQ, strongly co-occurred, attributing TCR associations to individual alleles was difficult. The study gave a list of about 150 TCR beta chains associated with cytomegalovirus. A later analysis found that most CMV-associated TCR beta chains appeared HLA-restricted, with HLA associations seemingly driven largely by CMV exposure. CMV serostatus was the only immune exposure information available for the cohort. While some public TCRs were present in many individuals, most TCR sequences turned up only very rarely across donors. Presence/absence analyses assumed roughly uniform sequencing depth across donors, an assumption that may not hold. Compared with the approximately 670-donor mean, donors in an Asian-associated ancestry cluster had fewer N-insertions in productive TCRs, according to a later genetic analysis. According to a later analysis, parvovirus B19, influenza, CMV and Epstein-Barr virus appeared linked to several top co-occurrence clusters. Only TCR beta chains were sequenced in this cohort, and the absence of alpha or paired-chain data limited detectable features. A further reported finding was that TCR beta sequences accurately predicted the HLA-A and HLA-B alleles for most subjects in the first cohort. Because counts were too low, some 17 rarely observed V segments, including chromosome 9 orphons, were excluded from the earlier analysis of 587 of the donors.

Measured from the cysteine to the phenylalanine, the CDR3 is 14 residues long. The retained sequence is limited to the CDR3, 42 bases, with the frame set at the first base. Cut back by 1 base and 2 bases, the V and J ends lie 8 bases apart. The germline V gene (reference sequence) yields SEHNR for CDR1 and FQNEAQ for CDR2. The cohort was made up of 500 to 800 healthy bone marrow donors. All cohort members were sampled while nominally healthy, although unrecorded immune exposures were likely present. The donor was CMV seronegative and was included in the group of around 320 seronegative cohort members. Each donor provided a peripheral blood sample, and peripheral blood mononuclear cells were used for TCR beta sequencing. The Qiagen DNeasy Blood Extraction Kit was used to extract genomic DNA from the blood cell samples. Receptor amplification or capture employed the immunoSEQ multiplex PCR assay. For the multiplex PCR, a mixture combining 60 forward primers for TCR Vbeta segments and 13 reverse primers for TCR Jbeta segments was used. Amplification of the CDR3 region of rearranged TCR beta genes was performed with a multiplex PCR assay on genomic DNA. Amplified TCR beta libraries were sequenced as 87-base-pair reads on the Illumina HiSeq System. For the original study's pipeline: Across the 640 or so repertoires, a later analysis counted about 81 million unique TCR beta chains, 9.5 million to 12 million of which were shared by at least two donors. A nearest-neighbor algorithm error-corrected the raw reads and collapsed the reads into unique sequences, merging closely related sequences to remove PCR and sequencing errors. CDR3 sequences were aligned to IMGT reference sequences to assign V, D and J gene segments. For a sequence to be retained, a match of at least six nucleotides to both a V gene segment and a J gene segment was required. Rearrangements were called productive when the CDR3 lacked stop codons and stayed in frame with V and J; all others were non-productive. Following IMGT convention, CDR3 was defined as the stretch from the second conserved V-encoded cysteine up to the conserved J-encoded phenylalanine. The earlier analysis of 450 to 750 of the donors excluded any sequence lacking an unambiguous match to a single V gene segment. An earlier analysis of under 750 of the donors called V segments functional above 56.7% productive rearrangements and segregating when the between-donor standard deviation exceeded 5%. A statistical classification framework was built for diagnosing cytomegalovirus status from the catalog of TCR beta chain sequences. V and J gene assignment, in a later analysis, came from comparing TCR nucleotide sequences with IMGT/GENE-DB human TR gene sequences. A later analysis assigned CDR3 sequences and most-parsimonious VDJ recombination scenarios with the TCRdist pipeline. A later analysis defined each TCR beta chain by its CDR3 amino acid sequence plus V-gene family, and excluded reads lacking a unique V-gene family. As a way to deal with suspected cross-contamination and a sequencing artifact, a later analysis dropped under 600 nucleotide sequences that were highly shared and had low generation probability. A later analysis calculated a clonal expansion index for each public chain from normalized within-repertoire ranks of inferred template counts. Generation probabilities in a later analysis came from a VDJ recombination model fitted to out-of-frame rearrangements, and those results were checked against IGoR. Hypergeometric tests were used in a later analysis to score TCR-TCR, TCR-HLA and TCR-CMV co-occurrence, with a repertoire-size bias correction applied to the TCR pairs. To estimate false discovery rates, a later analysis permuted the HLA or CMV assignments 20 times. In a later analysis, co-occurring TCRs were grouped using DBSCAN, with TCRdist sequence similarity added in when clustering inside HLA-allele-positive subsets. For co-occurrence clustering, repertoires with fewer than 30,000 or more than 120,000 public chains were excluded, along with roughly 5 repertoires with anomalous nucleotide sharing. TCRdb took over this immuneACCESS table, retaining in-frame rearrangements with V and J assigned. Such tables are incomplete; in checked studies, under half of the missing clones stem from an unresolved V gene, and the remainder is unexplained. V, J and clone size are those of that table, while D and trimming were read from the DNA. The sample includes about 200,000 clones, with around 77% observed a single time. The ten largest clones take up roughly 3% of the sample.

A word on this clone: No cognate antigen has been identified for it. No much larger clonotype is one base removed from it; base qualities were not supplied.

The sequence was obtained from a woman in her twenties or thirties in good health and CMV-seronegative. Sequenced material: PBMCs. The rearrangement joined TRBV7-9 to TRBJ1-2, with no confidently assigned D gene. The CDR3 region: CASSLVSQNYGYTF. DNA sequence: TGTGCCAGCAGCTTAGTTTCACAGAACTATGGCTACACCTTC.